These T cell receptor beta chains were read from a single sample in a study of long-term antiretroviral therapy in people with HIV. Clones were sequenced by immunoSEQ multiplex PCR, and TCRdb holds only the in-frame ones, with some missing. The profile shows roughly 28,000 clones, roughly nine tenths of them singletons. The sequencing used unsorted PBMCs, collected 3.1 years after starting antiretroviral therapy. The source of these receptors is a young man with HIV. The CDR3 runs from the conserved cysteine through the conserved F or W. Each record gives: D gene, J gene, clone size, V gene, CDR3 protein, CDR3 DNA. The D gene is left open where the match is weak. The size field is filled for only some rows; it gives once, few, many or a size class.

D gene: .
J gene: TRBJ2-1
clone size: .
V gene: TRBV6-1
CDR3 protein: CASTTGTYNDEQFF
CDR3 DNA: TGTGCCAGCACCACAGGTACTTACAATGATGAGCAGTTCTTC

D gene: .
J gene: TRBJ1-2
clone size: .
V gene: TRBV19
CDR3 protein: CASNKLPRDGYTF
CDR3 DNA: TGTGCCAGTAATAAGCTTCCACGGGATGGCTACACCTTC

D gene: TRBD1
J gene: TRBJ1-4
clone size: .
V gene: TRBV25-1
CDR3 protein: CASSGETGRNEKLFF
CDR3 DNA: TGTGCCAGCAGTGGGGAGACAGGGCGTAATGAAAAACTGTTTTTT

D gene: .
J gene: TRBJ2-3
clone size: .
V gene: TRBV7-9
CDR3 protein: CASGTNTDTQYF
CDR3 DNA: TGTGCCAGCGGTACTAACACAGATACGCAGTATTTT

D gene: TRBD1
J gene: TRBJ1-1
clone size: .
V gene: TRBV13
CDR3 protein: CASSLGPLDRGREAFF
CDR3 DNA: TGTGCCAGCAGCTTAGGTCCCCTAGACAGGGGCCGTGAAGCTTTCTTT

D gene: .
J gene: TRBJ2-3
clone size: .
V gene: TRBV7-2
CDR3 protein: CASSTRGATDTQYF
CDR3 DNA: TGTGCCAGCAGCACCCGGGGGGCTACAGATACGCAGTATTTT

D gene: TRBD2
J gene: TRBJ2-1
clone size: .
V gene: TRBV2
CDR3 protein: CASMSSGALGAWEQFF
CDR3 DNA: TGTGCCAGCATGTCTAGCGGGGCCCTAGGAGCGTGGGAGCAGTTCTTC

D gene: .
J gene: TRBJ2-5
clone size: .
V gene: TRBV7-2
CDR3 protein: CASSLYGLLSTQYF
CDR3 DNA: TGTGCCAGCAGCTTATACGGCCTCCTTTCGACCCAGTACTTC

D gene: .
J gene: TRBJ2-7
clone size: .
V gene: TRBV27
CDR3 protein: CASSTAGQEHYEQYF
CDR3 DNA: TGTGCCAGCAGTACCGCGGGGCAGGAGCACTACGAGCAGTACTTC

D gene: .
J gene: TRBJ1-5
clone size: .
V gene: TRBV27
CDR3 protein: CASSLSSVNQPQHF
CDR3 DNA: TGTGCCAGCAGTTTAAGTTCGGTTAATCAGCCCCAGCATTTT

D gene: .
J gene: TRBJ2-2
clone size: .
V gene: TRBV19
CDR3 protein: CASSRRGAGTGELFF
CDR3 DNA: TGTGCCAGTAGTCGCCGGGGGGCAGGCACCGGGGAGCTGTTTTTT

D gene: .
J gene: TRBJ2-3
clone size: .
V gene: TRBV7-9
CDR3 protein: CASRQTGLDTQYF
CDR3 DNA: TGTGCCAGCAGGCAAACAGGGCTAGATACGCAGTATTTT

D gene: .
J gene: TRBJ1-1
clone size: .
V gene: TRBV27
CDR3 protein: CASSLSFQGGTEAFF
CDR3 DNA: TGTGCCAGCAGTTTATCCTTCCAGGGTGGCACTGAAGCTTTCTTT

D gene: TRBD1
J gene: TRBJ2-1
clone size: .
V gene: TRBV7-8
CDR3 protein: CASRRDRGHRDEQFF
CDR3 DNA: TGTGCCAGCAGACGAGACAGGGGGCATCGGGATGAGCAGTTCTTC

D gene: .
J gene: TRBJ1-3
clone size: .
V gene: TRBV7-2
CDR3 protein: CASSPQSSGNTIYF
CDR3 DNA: TGTGCCAGCAGCCCCCAGAGCTCTGGAAACACCATATATTTT

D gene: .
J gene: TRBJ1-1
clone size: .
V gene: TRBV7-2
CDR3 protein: CASSLALGDVKPEAFF
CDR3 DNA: TGTGCCAGCAGCTTAGCGCTCGGGGATGTGAAACCTGAAGCTTTCTTT

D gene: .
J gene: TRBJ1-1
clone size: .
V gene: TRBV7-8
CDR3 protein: CASSLSGANTEAFF
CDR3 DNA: TGTGCCAGCAGCTTGTCGGGGGCGAACACTGAAGCTTTCTTT

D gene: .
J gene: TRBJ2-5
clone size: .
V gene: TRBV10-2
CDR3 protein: CASSESGEETQYF
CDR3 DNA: TGCGCCAGCAGTGAGTCTGGGGAAGAGACCCAGTACTTC

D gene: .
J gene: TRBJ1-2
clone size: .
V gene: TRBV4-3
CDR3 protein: CASSRQGWARGGYTF
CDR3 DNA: TGCGCCAGCAGCCGGCAAGGGTGGGCCCGGGGTGGCTACACCTTC

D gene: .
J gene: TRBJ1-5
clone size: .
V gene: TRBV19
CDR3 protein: CASSMNPPGLSNQPQHF
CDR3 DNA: TGTGCCAGTAGTATGAACCCTCCGGGACTTAGCAATCAGCCCCAGCATTTT

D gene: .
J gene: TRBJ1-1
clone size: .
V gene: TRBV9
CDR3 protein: CASSVEGVGATEAFF
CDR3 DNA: TGTGCCAGCAGCGTAGAAGGCGTCGGGGCCACTGAAGCTTTCTTT

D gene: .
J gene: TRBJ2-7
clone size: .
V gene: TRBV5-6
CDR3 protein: CASSLGRVSYEQYF
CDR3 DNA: TGTGCCAGCAGCTTAGGCCGAGTCTCCTACGAGCAGTACTTC

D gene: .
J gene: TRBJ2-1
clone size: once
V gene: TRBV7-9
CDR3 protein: CASSLAGEQFF
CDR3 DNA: TGTGCCAGCAGCTTGGCCGGGGAGCAGTTCTTC

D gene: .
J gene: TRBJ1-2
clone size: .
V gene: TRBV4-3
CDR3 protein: CASSLVRSPNYGYTF
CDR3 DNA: TGCGCCAGCAGCCTGGTCAGGAGTCCTAACTATGGCTACACCTTC

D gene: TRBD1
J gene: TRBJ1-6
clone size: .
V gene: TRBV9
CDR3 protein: CASSVEGAGDSPLHF
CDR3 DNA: TGTGCCAGCAGCGTAGAGGGGGCCGGGGATTCACCCCTCCACTTT

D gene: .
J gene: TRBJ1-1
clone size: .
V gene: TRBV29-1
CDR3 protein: CSVASAEAFF
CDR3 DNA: TGCAGCGTTGCTTCGGCTGAAGCTTTCTTT

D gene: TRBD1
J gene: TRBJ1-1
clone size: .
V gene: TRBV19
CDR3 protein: CASSSQGDTEAFF
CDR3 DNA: TGTGCCAGTAGTAGCCAGGGGGACACTGAAGCTTTCTTT

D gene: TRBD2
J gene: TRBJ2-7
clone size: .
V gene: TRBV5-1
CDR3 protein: CASSPGTSAVSYEQYF
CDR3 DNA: TGCGCCAGCAGCCCCGGGACTAGCGCGGTCTCCTACGAGCAGTACTTC

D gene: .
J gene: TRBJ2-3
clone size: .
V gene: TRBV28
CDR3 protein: CAGQGAGVGDTQYF
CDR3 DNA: TGTGCCGGACAGGGAGCGGGAGTGGGAGATACGCAGTATTTT

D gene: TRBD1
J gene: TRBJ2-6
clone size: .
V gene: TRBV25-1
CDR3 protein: CASSVGQALSGANVLTF
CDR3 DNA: TGTGCCAGCAGTGTCGGACAGGCGCTCTCTGGGGCCAACGTCCTGACTTTC

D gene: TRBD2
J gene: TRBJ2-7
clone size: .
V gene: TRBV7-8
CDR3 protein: CASSSHPGLEEGYEQYF
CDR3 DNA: TGTGCCAGCAGCTCCCATCCGGGACTAGAAGAGGGCTACGAGCAGTACTTC

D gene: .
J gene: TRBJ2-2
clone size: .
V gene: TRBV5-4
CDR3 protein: CASSLATGELFF
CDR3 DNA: TGTGCCAGTTCACTAGCTACCGGGGAGCTGTTTTTT

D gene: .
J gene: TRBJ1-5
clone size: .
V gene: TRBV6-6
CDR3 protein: CATLLQGGNQPQHF
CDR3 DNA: TGTGCCACCCTTTTACAGGGAGGAAATCAGCCCCAGCATTTT